The 5 T cell receptor beta chains below come from one sample, sequenced in a study of T cells in Graves' hyperthyroidism and ophthalmopathy. RNA transcripts were the template for amplifying TCR beta CDR3 regions. TCR CDR3 regions were first amplified by RT-PCR with HTBI primers. A single record per CDR3 protein comes from TCRdb applying MiXCR to the multiplex PCR reads. Of about 340,000 distinct CDR3 sequences in the sample, around a fifth were seen once. Source material: blood. The source of these receptors is a woman between 45 and 60 years old with Graves' hyperthyroidism.

The V gene is TRBV9, the J gene TRBJ2-1, with 10 nucleotides matching TRBD2. V trimming: 1 base; J trimming: 4 bases; junction bases outside the gene matches: 11. Germline V lookup: CDR1 SGDLS, CDR2 YYNGEE. CDR3 length: 18 amino acids. The CDR3 sequence is CASSVYTSGIQGYNEQFF. CDR3 DNA: TGTGCCAGCAGCGTATATACTAGCGGGATCCAGGGTTACAATGAGCAGTTCTTC. Full variable domain (missing parts from reference TRBV9 and TRBJ2-1): DSGVTQTPKHLITATGQRVTLRCSPRSGDLSVYWYQQSLDQGLQFLIQYYNGEERAKGNILERFSAQQFPDLHSELNLSSLELGDSALYFCASSVYTSGIQGYNEQFFGPGTRLTVL.

This clonotype was seen at least ten times. This chain uses TRBV3-1 with TRBJ1-5; D unresolved. The CDR3 runs 13 residues. The germline V gene encodes CDR1 LGHDT and CDR2 YNNKEL (reference sequence). The ends were cut back, 1 base at V and 6 bases at J, with 7 bases in the middle. This CDR3 is CASSQAVSQPQHF. CDR3 in DNA: TGTGCCAGCAGCCAAGCCGTGTCTCAGCCCCAGCATTTT.

This clonotype was recorded many times. The chain couples TRBV12-3 or TRBV12-4 to TRBJ1-5, with unresolved D. Trimming pared 1 base from V and 3 bases from J, leaving 10 bases between. This CDR3 comprises 15 residues. The CDR3 region has the DNA TGTGCCAGCAGTTTAGAGGGCGGCCTCAATCAGCCCCAGCATTTT. As protein: CASSLEGGLNQPQHF.

This clonotype was counted many times. The J gene is TRBJ2-2, the V gene TRBV20-1; a possible D gene is TRBD1 (6 bases). V lost 0 bases and J 3 bases, leaving 11 bases between the germline ends. The CDR3 runs 15 residues. CDR1 and CDR2 (germline): DFQATT, SNEGSKA (reference sequence). CDR3 in amino acids: CSAREAQGHTGELFF. CDR3 bases: TGCAGTGCTAGAGAGGCACAGGGCCACACCGGGGAGCTGTTTTTT.

At least ten counts were recorded for this clonotype. The chain uses TRBV30 and TRBJ2-3; D remains ambiguous. The germline gives CDR1 GTSNPN, CDR2 SVGIG (reference sequence). The CDR3 is 14 residues long. V gave up 1 base and J gave up 1 base, with 9 bases separating them. CDR3 amino acids: CAWSGGWGTDTQYF. The CDR3 DNA follows: TGTGCCTGGAGTGGGGGTTGGGGCACAGATACGCAGTATTTT.